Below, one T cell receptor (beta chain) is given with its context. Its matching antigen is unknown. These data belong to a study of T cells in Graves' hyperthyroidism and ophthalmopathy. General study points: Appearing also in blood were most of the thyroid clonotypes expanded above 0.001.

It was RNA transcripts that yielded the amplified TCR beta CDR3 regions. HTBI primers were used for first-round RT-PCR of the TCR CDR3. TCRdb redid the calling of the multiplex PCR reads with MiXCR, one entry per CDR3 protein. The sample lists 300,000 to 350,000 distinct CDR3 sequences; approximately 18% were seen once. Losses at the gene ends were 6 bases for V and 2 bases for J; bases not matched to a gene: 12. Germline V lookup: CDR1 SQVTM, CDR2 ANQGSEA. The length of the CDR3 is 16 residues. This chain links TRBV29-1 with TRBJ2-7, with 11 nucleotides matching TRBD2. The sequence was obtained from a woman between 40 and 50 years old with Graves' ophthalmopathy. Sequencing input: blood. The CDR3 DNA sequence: TGCAGCGTCGACAACGCAATTAGCGGGAGGGCCTACGAGCAGTACTTC. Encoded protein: CSVDNAISGRAYEQYF.